This T cell receptor (beta chain) was sequenced in a study of cytomegalovirus exposure and HLA in healthy donors. Study-wide results and limits: Earlier analysis yielded a pattern in which most TCR beta V segments were productive about 87% or about 30% of the time. The authors later found HLA-associated TCR beta chains more clonally expanded than equally common others.

The PCR made use of 60 Vbeta and 13 Jbeta primers. In the original workflow: Later analysis identified around 85 million unique TCR beta chains, about 10 million shared. Some clones are missing from TCRdb's copy, which holds only in-frame ones; the method was immunoSEQ multiplex PCR. V and J calls and clone size are given by that table; D and trimming were obtained from the DNA. The repertoire consists of about 150,000 clones, with 68% occurring once and the leading ten covering under 11%. About this clone itself: Its cognate antigen is unknown.

V was clipped by 3 bases and J by 5 bases; unmatched bases: 10. The CDR3 sequence is 16 residues long. CDR1 is MDHEN, CDR2 SYDVKM, per germline. Specimen: PBMCs. The sequence came from a man under 40 in good health and CMV-seropositive. The chain employs TRBV28 and TRBJ1-1; 9 bases agree with TRBD1. The DNA of the CDR3 is TGTGCCAGCAGTTTTGCCGCCGGGACAGGGAGAACTGAAGCTTTCTTT. Amino acids: CASSFAAGTGRTEAFF.